A single TCR beta chain is shown here with its context. Trimming removed 4 bases from V and 5 bases from J; junction bases left unmatched: 20. Germline lookup yields CDR1 SGHTA and CDR2 FQGTGA. There are 19 residues in the CDR3. Assay used: immunoSEQ multiplex PCR; TCRdb lists only in-frame clones, some missing. The table shows approximately 250,000 clones, with about 88% occurring only once. This sample is part of a study of blood T cell repertoires in COVID-19. Study at large: Samples representing acute and convalescent COVID-19 were sourced from the United States, Italy and Spain. Sample material is recorded as cDNA or gDNA derived from T cells, B-cell-depleted T cells, or PBMCs.

This sequence joins TRBV7-3 and TRBJ2-7, with 10 positions matching TRBD1. The TCR was taken from a woman aged 60-75 years in a cohort exposed to, infected with or recovered from COVID-19 (not recorded which). Sequenced sample: PBMCs or T cells enriched from blood (not recorded which). Written as DNA, the CDR3 is TGTGCCAGCAGCTCAACGGACCGACATTTCCGGGACAGGGGCCACGAGCAGTACTTC. The encoded protein is CASSSTDRHFRDRGHEQYF.